This entry is about one T cell receptor (beta chain). The repertoire was sequenced with immunoSEQ multiplex PCR; TCRdb's copy has only in-frame clones and lacks some. The top ten hold around 40% of the sample, which has 30,000 to 40,000 clones, approximately 82% seen once. The CDR3 has 15 residues. CDR1 LNHDA and CDR2 SQIVND come from the germline V gene (reference sequence). V dropped 5 bases and J dropped 5 bases, with 19 bases sitting between them. This sample is drawn from a study of blood T cell repertoires in COVID-19. The receptor's source is a man aged 80 or over with active or convalescent COVID-19. The chain carries TRBV19 and TRBJ2-7; the D gene is possibly TRBD2 (5 bases). Specimen: peripheral blood. Written as DNA, the CDR3 is TGTGCCAGTAGTTCATACGGGGTCCTCCCGGACGAGCAGTACTTC. This encodes CASSSYGVLPDEQYF.